A single sample is the source of the 20 T cell receptor beta chains below, sequenced in a study of post-analysis software for immune sequencing data. Study outcomes and limitations: TRBV segments more frequent in patients than in controls numbered several and included TRBV5-6, TRBV5-1 and TRBV20-1.

Tagging with unique molecular identifiers was a feature of the TCR beta cDNA libraries. MiXCR, run by TCRdb on the PCR reads, gives a single entry per CDR3 protein. The sample includes approximately 730,000 distinct CDR3 sequences, around 46% of them seen just once. These receptors' antigens are unknown. Sequencing was done on a sample of blood. These receptors originate from a girl between 5 and 17 years old with multiple sclerosis.

Only a few counts were recorded for this clonotype. This sequence joins TRBV10-3 and TRBJ2-5; D gene ambiguous. This CDR3 has 11 amino acids. V gave up 0 bases and J gave up 9 bases, with 5 bases separating them. CDR1 ENHRY and CDR2 SYGVKD come from the germline V gene. The CDR3 DNA sequence: TGTGCCATCAGTGAGTCGCCATCCCAGTACTTC. Translating it yields CAISESPSQYF.

The chain joins TRBV4-3 to TRBJ1-1; D perhaps matches TRBD1 (5 bases). CDR3 length: 13 amino acids. Per germline, CDR1 LGHNA and CDR2 YSLEER. V gave up 1 base and J gave up 7 bases, with 10 bases separating them. This chain's CDR3 is CASSQGRTGEAFF. The CDR3 coding sequence is TGCGCCAGCAGCCAAGGGAGAACAGGTGAAGCTTTCTTT.

This clonotype showed up just a few times. V and J are TRBV28 and TRBJ2-7, with TRBD2 as a possible D gene (5 bases). V was shortened by 2 bases and J by 3 bases, with 14 bases between the two germline ends. The CDR3 totals 15 residues. CDR1 and CDR2 (germline): MDHEN, SYDVKM. CDR3 residues: CASSLELASIYEQYF. The CDR3 DNA is TGTGCCAGCAGTTTAGAGTTAGCTAGCATCTACGAGCAGTACTTC. Combining the CDR3 with reference TRBV28 and TRBJ2-7 gives the whole variable domain DVKVTQSSRYLVKRTGEKVFLECVQDMDHENMFWYRQDPGLGLRLIYFSYDVKMKEKGDIPEGYSVSREKKERFSLILESASTNQTSMYLCASSLELASIYEQYFGPGTRLTVT.

The V gene is TRBV20-1, the J gene TRBJ1-1; D may be TRBD1 (6 bases). The CDR3 loop spans 14 amino acids. Germline V gene lookup returns CDR1 DFQATT and CDR2 SNEGSKA (reference sequence). V was clipped by 2 bases and J by 0 bases, with 10 bases between them. CDR3 residues: CSARNRALNTEAFF. The DNA for the CDR3 is TGCAGTGCTAGAAACAGGGCCTTGAACACTGAAGCTTTCTTT.

This clonotype has at least ten counts. The chain joins TRBV7-9 to TRBJ2-7; no firm D call. The CDR3 is 16 amino acids. Trimming pared 5 bases from V and 4 bases from J, leaving 21 bases between. CDR1 and CDR2 (germline): SEHNR, FQNEAQ (reference sequence). The CDR3 loop is CASSPPGSLPTYEQYF. The CDR3 DNA is TGTGCCAGCAGCCCTCCCGGGTCCCTACCTACTTACGAGCAGTACTTC.

The V and J genes are TRBV28 and TRBJ2-5, with D possibly TRBD1 on 7 matching bases. TRBJ2-7 matches the DNA end more closely, so the J call is doubtful. This CDR3 comprises 14 residues. Germline loops: CDR1 MDHEN, CDR2 SYDVKM. The CDR3 nucleotides read TGTGCCAGCAGGCCCCAGGGGGGTCCCTACGAGCAGTACTTC. As protein: CASRPQGGPYEQYF.

This chain links TRBV11-2 with TRBJ2-7; 7 bases are a match to TRBD2. The last part of the DNA fits TRBJ2-5 better; the J call may be wrong. Germline assignment: CDR1 SGHAT and CDR2 FQNNGV. The CDR3 consists of 17 residues. In DNA, the CDR3 is TGTGCCAGCAGCCCCCGAAGGGCGGGGGAGGGACAAGAGACCCAGTACTTC. It codes for CASSPRRAGEGQETQYF.

The chain uses TRBV5-6 and TRBJ2-5; TRBD2 matches at 11 bases. Gene TRBJ2-7 matches the end of the DNA better, so the J call may be wrong. The CDR3 sequence is 17 residues long. CDR1 SGHDT and CDR2 YYEEEE come from the germline V gene. CDR3 bases: TGTGCCAGCAGCTTGGGTATGGTAGCGGGAGGGATTGACGAGCAGTACTTC. Residues: CASSLGMVAGGIDEQYF.

The V and J genes are TRBV5-1 and TRBJ2-3; D unclear. The CDR3 runs 14 residues. Per the germline V gene, CDR1 is SGHRS and CDR2 is YFSETQ. V lost 2 bases and J 0 bases, leaving 7 bases between the germline ends. The CDR3 region has the DNA TGCGCCAGCAGCTTCCAGATTAGCACAGATACGCAGTATTTT. This translates into CASSFQISTDTQYF.

The chain combines TRBV12-3 or TRBV12-4 with TRBJ2-1, with D perhaps TRBD1 (6 bases). This CDR3 contains 14 residues. V lost 7 bases to trimming and J lost 4 bases, with 14 bases between them. The CDR3 DNA is TGTGCCAGCATCCCCGGGACACCTTACAATGAGCAGTTCTTC. It yields the protein CASIPGTPYNEQFF.

This clonotype was counted between two and nine times. The chain is built from TRBV3-1 and TRBJ2-1, with TRBD2 matching 7 bases. The CDR3 extends over 18 amino acids. Germline-derived CDR1 and CDR2 are LGHDT and YNNKEL (reference sequence). V shed 2 bases, J shed 4 bases, and the junction held 14 bases outside the gene matches. The CDR3 loop is CASSQPPRSSSGYNEQFF. In DNA form, the CDR3 reads TGTGCCAGCAGCCAACCCCCGAGATCTTCTAGCGGATACAATGAGCAGTTCTTC.

The J gene is TRBJ2-3, the V gene TRBV4-2; TRBD2 matches 7 bases. The CDR3 runs 15 residues. Germline CDR1 and CDR2: LGHNA and YNFKEQ. J gave up 5 bases and V 4 bases, and 9 bases lay outside the gene matches. The chain's CDR3 is CASSPLAGARDTQYF. As DNA, the CDR3 is TGTGCCAGCAGCCCCCTGGCGGGAGCGCGAGATACGCAGTATTTT.

The CDR3 DNA reads as TGTGCCAGCAGTCAAGGGGATGGAAATAACTATGGCTACACCTTC. It encodes CASSQGDGNNYGYTF. This sequence joins TRBV28 and TRBJ1-2; possible D gene TRBD1, 5 bases. The CDR3 consists of 15 residues. The germline V and J ends were trimmed by 5 bases and 1 base, with 14 bases remaining between them. Germline lookup yields CDR1 MDHEN and CDR2 SYDVKM.

V is TRBV11-2 and J is TRBJ2-3; D remains unclear. This CDR3 spans 16 amino acids. The germline V gene has CDR1 SGHAT and CDR2 FQNNGV. V lost 0 bases, J lost 4 bases, and 14 bases lay in between. The CDR3 sequence is CASSLDPTGSADTQYF. The CDR3, as DNA: TGTGCCAGCAGCTTAGACCCGACTGGATCTGCAGATACGCAGTATTTT.

This clonotype was recorded a few times. The rearrangement joins TRBV4-3 to TRBJ2-1; TRBD2 might be the D (5 bases). Germline CDR1 is LGHNA and CDR2 is YSLEER. V was shortened by 1 base and J by 8 bases, with 12 bases between the two germline ends. The CDR3 contains 14 residues. The CDR3 sequence is CASSQGHLRDEQFF. Written as DNA, the CDR3 is TGCGCCAGCAGCCAAGGTCATTTGAGGGATGAGCAGTTCTTC.

The chain joins TRBV6-1 to TRBJ2-5; unclear D gene. Germline loops: CDR1 MNHNS, CDR2 SASEGT. V lost 7 bases and J 1 base, leaving 13 bases between the germline ends. This CDR3 region has 14 residues. The DNA for the CDR3 is TGTGCCAGCATTCGCGGAAGGACCCAAGAGACCCAGTACTTC. Translating gives CASIRGRTQETQYF.

The genes are TRBV20-1 and TRBJ1-2, with D possibly TRBD1 on 6 matching bases. In germline, CDR1 is DFQATT, CDR2 SNEGSKA (reference sequence). CDR3 length: 14 amino acids. Trimming pared 5 bases from V and 4 bases from J, leaving 17 bases between. Here the CDR3 DNA reads TGCAGTGCTGAGACCCCAAAACAGGGCTATGGCTACACCTTC. Amino acids: CSAETPKQGYGYTF.

The chain recombines TRBV7-6 with TRBJ2-2; D is undetermined. Germline loops: CDR1 SGHVS, CDR2 FNYEAQ. V was pared by 2 bases and J by 0 bases, with 10 bases between. The CDR3 loop spans 16 amino acids. This CDR3 reads CASSLFVPSNTGELFF. DNA of the CDR3: TGTGCCAGCAGCTTATTCGTTCCATCGAACACCGGGGAGCTGTTTTTT.

There are many counts of this clonotype. The chain combines TRBV7-2 with TRBJ2-5; TRBD2 is a possible D gene (6 bases). The CDR3 runs 14 residues. CDR1 and CDR2 from the germline V gene are SGHTA and FQGNSA. Trimming took 5 bases from V and 2 from J, leaving 12 bases between them. The CDR3 reads CASSATGGQETQYF. The CDR3 bases are TGTGCCAGCAGCGCAACAGGAGGGCAAGAGACCCAGTACTTC.

The chain is built from TRBV12-3 or TRBV12-4 and TRBJ1-6; no clear D gene. Trimming stripped 5 bases from V and 7 bases from J, with 15 bases between. CDR3 length equals 15 residues. This CDR3 reads CASSIQTPANSPLHF. DNA for the CDR3: TGTGCCAGCAGTATCCAAACCCCAGCGAATTCACCCCTCCACTTT.